This TCR beta chain was retrieved from a study of monozygotic twins with cystic fibrosis. About the research overall: Libraries were built from 3 to 3.5 micrograms of fragmented DNA using roughly 14 PCR cycles. Study observations and caveats: The repertoire was suggested to be naive-dominated, clonality median around 0.01. Monozygotic CF twins shared more identical nucleotide clonotypes than unrelated patients. V usage most resembled the co-twin in 13 of 16 pairs.

With regard to this clone: Antigen unknown.

Libraries were prepared by immunoSEQ multiplex PCR; TCRdb keeps only in-frame clonotypes and omits some of them. The sample contains tens of thousands of clones, approximately 97% of which appear only once. Sequenced sample: blood. The source is a girl aged 5-17 years with cystic fibrosis.

The CDR3 DNA follows: TGCGCCAGCAGCCACCAGCCTAGCGGCCTAAGGAACTCCTACAATGAGCAGTTCTTC. It yields the protein CASSHQPSGLRNSYNEQFF. V is TRBV4-1 and J is TRBJ2-1; the match to TRBD2 covers 7 bases. Looked up from germline, CDR1 is MGHRA and CDR2 is YSYEKL. The CDR3 is made up of 19 amino acids. Trimming took 3 bases from V and 0 from J; bases not matched to a gene: 14.